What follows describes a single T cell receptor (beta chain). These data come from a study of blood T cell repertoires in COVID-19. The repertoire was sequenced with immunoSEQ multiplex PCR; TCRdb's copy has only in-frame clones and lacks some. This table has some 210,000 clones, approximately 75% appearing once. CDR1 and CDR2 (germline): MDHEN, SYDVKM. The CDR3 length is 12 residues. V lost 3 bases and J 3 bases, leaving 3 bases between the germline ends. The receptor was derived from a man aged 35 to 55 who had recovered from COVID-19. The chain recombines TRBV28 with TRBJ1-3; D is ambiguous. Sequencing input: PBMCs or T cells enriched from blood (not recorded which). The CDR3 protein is CASSFNGNTIYF. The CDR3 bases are TGTGCCAGCAGTTTTAATGGAAACACCATATATTTT. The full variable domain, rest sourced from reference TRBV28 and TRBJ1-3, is DVKVTQSSRYLVKRTGEKVFLECVQDMDHENMFWYRQDPGLGLRLIYFSYDVKMKEKGDIPEGYSVSREKKERFSLILESASTNQTSMYLCASSFNGNTIYFGEGSWLTVV.